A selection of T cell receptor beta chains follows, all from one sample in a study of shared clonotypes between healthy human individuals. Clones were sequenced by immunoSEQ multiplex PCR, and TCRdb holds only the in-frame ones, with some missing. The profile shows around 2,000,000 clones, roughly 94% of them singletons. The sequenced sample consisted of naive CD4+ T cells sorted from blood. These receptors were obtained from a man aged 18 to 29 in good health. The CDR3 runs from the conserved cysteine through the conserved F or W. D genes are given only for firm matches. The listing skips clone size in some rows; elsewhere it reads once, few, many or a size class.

CDR3 DNA: TGTGCCAGCAGTTTTAGTACCGGGGAGCTGTTTTTT
CDR3 protein: CASSFSTGELFF
clone size: -
J gene: TRBJ2-2
V gene: TRBV6-5
CDR3 length: 12
D gene: -

CDR3 DNA: TGTGCCAGTAGGACAGGGGGCCGGCCTAATTCACCCCTCCACTTT
CDR3 protein: CASRTGGRPNSPLHF
clone size: once
J gene: TRBJ1-6
V gene: TRBV19
CDR3 length: 15
D gene: TRBD1

CDR3 DNA: TGTGCCAGCAGCGTGGGACTAGCGGGGGGCCAGGATGAGCAGTTCTTC
CDR3 protein: CASSVGLAGGQDEQFF
clone size: -
J gene: TRBJ2-1
V gene: TRBV9
CDR3 length: 16
D gene: TRBD2

CDR3 DNA: TGTGCCTGGAGTGTTGGACAGGGGCGTTACAATGAGCAGTTCTTC
CDR3 protein: CAWSVGQGRYNEQFF
clone size: -
J gene: TRBJ2-1
V gene: TRBV30
CDR3 length: 15
D gene: TRBD1

CDR3 DNA: -
CDR3 protein: CASSTSTGELFF
clone size: -
J gene: TRBJ2-2
V gene: TRBV6-6
CDR3 length: 12
D gene: -

CDR3 DNA: TGTGCCAGCAGCGTAGATGGGGGCGAAAGCGGAGCTTTCTTT
CDR3 protein: CASSVDGGESGAFF
clone size: -
J gene: TRBJ1-1
V gene: TRBV9
CDR3 length: 14
D gene: -

CDR3 DNA: TGTGCCACCAGCAGAGATAATCAGGGTCTCTACGAGCAGTACTTC
CDR3 protein: CATSRDNQGLYEQYF
clone size: -
J gene: TRBJ2-7
V gene: TRBV15
CDR3 length: 15
D gene: -

CDR3 DNA: TGCAGCGTTGAGTCTGTCAGCCAAAATCAGCCCCAGCATTTT
CDR3 protein: CSVESVSQNQPQHF
clone size: -
J gene: TRBJ1-5
V gene: TRBV29-1
CDR3 length: 14
D gene: -

CDR3 DNA: TGTGCCAGCACCCCGGGGACAGTCGCGTCCGAGCAGTACTTC
CDR3 protein: CASTPGTVASEQYF
clone size: -
J gene: TRBJ2-7
V gene: TRBV7-9
CDR3 length: 14
D gene: TRBD1

CDR3 DNA: TGTGCCAGCAGTTTACGTTCGCCCTACGAGCAGTACTTC
CDR3 protein: CASSLRSPYEQYF
clone size: -
J gene: TRBJ2-7
V gene: TRBV28
CDR3 length: 13
D gene: -

CDR3 DNA: TGTGCCAGCTGCCGGGACCCACCGAATTCACCCCTCCACTTT
CDR3 protein: CASCRDPPNSPLHF
clone size: -
J gene: TRBJ1-6
V gene: TRBV6-5
CDR3 length: 14
D gene: -

CDR3 DNA: TGTGCCAGCAGCGTGGCGGGCGCTGGTAATGGCTACACCTTC
CDR3 protein: CASSVAGAGNGYTF
clone size: -
J gene: TRBJ1-2
V gene: TRBV6-1
CDR3 length: 14
D gene: -

CDR3 DNA: TGTGCCAGCAGCCTGGGGGAGACAAGATGGGACGAGCAGTACTTC
CDR3 protein: CASSLGETRWDEQYF
clone size: -
J gene: TRBJ2-7
V gene: TRBV6-1
CDR3 length: 15
D gene: -

CDR3 DNA: TGTGCCAGCAGCCGGACGTCCTCCTACGAGCAGTACTTC
CDR3 protein: CASSRTSSYEQYF
clone size: -
J gene: TRBJ2-7
V gene: TRBV7-9
CDR3 length: 13
D gene: -

CDR3 DNA: TGTGCCACCAATACCCCACTAGGGACCACCTACGAGCAGTACTTC
CDR3 protein: CATNTPLGTTYEQYF
clone size: -
J gene: TRBJ2-7
V gene: TRBV6-1
CDR3 length: 15
D gene: -

CDR3 DNA: TGTGCCATCAGTGACGGTTTCTATGGCTACACCTTC
CDR3 protein: CAISDGFYGYTF
clone size: -
J gene: TRBJ1-2
V gene: TRBV10-3
CDR3 length: 12
D gene: -

CDR3 DNA: TGTGCCAGCTTTTCCCTAGGTGCTCGGGAGACCCAGTACTTC
CDR3 protein: CASFSLGARETQYF
clone size: once
J gene: TRBJ2-5
V gene: TRBV6-5
CDR3 length: 14
D gene: -

CDR3 DNA: TGTGCCAGCAGCCGGGACAGGGTGAACACCGGGGAGCTGTTTTTT
CDR3 protein: CASSRDRVNTGELFF
clone size: -
J gene: TRBJ2-2
V gene: TRBV28
CDR3 length: 15
D gene: TRBD1

CDR3 DNA: TGTGCCAGCAGCCAGGACAGGGGACTCAATCAGCCCCAGCATTTT
CDR3 protein: CASSQDRGLNQPQHF
clone size: -
J gene: TRBJ1-5
V gene: TRBV5-4
CDR3 length: 15
D gene: TRBD1

CDR3 DNA: TGTGCCAGCAGCTCCCCCCGGGCGGGCCGCACCGGGGAGCTGTTTTTT
CDR3 protein: CASSSPRAGRTGELFF
clone size: -
J gene: TRBJ2-2
V gene: TRBV11-2
CDR3 length: 16
D gene: -

CDR3 DNA: TGTGCCAGTAGTATTTCAGGGGTGGACTATGGCTACACCTTC
CDR3 protein: CASSISGVDYGYTF
clone size: -
J gene: TRBJ1-2
V gene: TRBV19
CDR3 length: 14
D gene: -